Each of the 32 T cell receptor beta chains below was sequenced from the same sample in a study of T cell changes during pregnancy in multiple sclerosis. Some clones are missing from TCRdb's copy, which holds only in-frame ones; the method was immunoSEQ multiplex PCR. Of approximately 80,000 clones in the sample, 90% to 95% were seen once. The material sequenced was peripheral blood, taken in the second trimester of pregnancy. The receptors were sampled from a female donor in good health, enrolled as a control in a pregnancy study.

This rearrangement joins TRBV14 to TRBJ2-7, with a weak D call TRBD2 (5 bases). V was trimmed by 0 bases and J by 0 bases, leaving 15 bases between them. This CDR3 has 17 amino acids. Germline V gene sequence: CDR1 SGHDN, CDR2 FVKESK. The CDR3 sequence is CASSQDLSPGYSYEQYF. The CDR3 DNA reads as TGTGCCAGCAGCCAAGATCTGTCCCCGGGATACTCCTACGAGCAGTACTTC.

The V and J genes are TRBV28 and TRBJ1-1, with 7 bases aligning to TRBD1. The CDR3 is made up of 15 amino acids. Trimming at V came to 5 bases and at J to 0 bases, leaving 6 bases not matched to a gene. CDR1 MDHEN and CDR2 SYDVKM come from the germline V gene. CDR3: CASSPTGTMNTEAFF. DNA of the CDR3: TGTGCCAGCAGTCCGACAGGGACAATGAACACTGAAGCTTTCTTT. Using reference TRBV28 and TRBJ1-1 for the parts outside the CDR3, the full variable domain is DVKVTQSSRYLVKRTGEKVFLECVQDMDHENMFWYRQDPGLGLRLIYFSYDVKMKEKGDIPEGYSVSREKKERFSLILESASTNQTSMYLCASSPTGTMNTEAFFGQGTRLTVV.

This clone was counted a single time. V is TRBV5-1 and J is TRBJ2-3, with D tentatively TRBD2 (6 bases). The ends were cut back, 4 bases at V and 6 bases at J, with 15 bases in the middle. Germline loops: CDR1 SGHRS, CDR2 YFSETQ. This CDR3 region has 14 residues. CDR3 protein: CASSQGTLPDTQYF. For the CDR3, the DNA is TGCGCCAGCAGCCAAGGGACTTTACCCGATACGCAGTATTTT.

The J gene is TRBJ1-2, the V gene TRBV25-1; 7 bases agree with TRBD1. CDR1 and CDR2 (germline): MGHDK, SYGVNS. The length of the CDR3 is 13 residues. V shed 2 bases and J 7 bases; nucleotides not matched to a gene: 4. The CDR3: CASSERQGGGYTF. CDR3 sequence (DNA): TGTGCCAGCAGTGAAAGACAGGGAGGTGGCTACACCTTC.

J is TRBJ2-7 and V is TRBV4-1; 8 nucleotides line up with TRBD2. The CDR3 runs 16 residues. Looked up from germline, CDR1 is MGHRA and CDR2 is YSYEKL. V lost 1 base, J lost 1 base, and 6 bases stayed unmatched. The CDR3 bases are TGCGCCAGCAGCCAAGGAAGCGGGAGTGGGTCCTACGAGCAGTACTTC. Amino acid sequence: CASSQGSGSGSYEQYF.

V gene TRBV5-1 combines with J gene TRBJ1-6; 7 positions match TRBD1. Germline-derived CDR1 and CDR2 are SGHRS and YFSETQ. Trimming at V came to 4 bases and at J to 7 bases, leaving 8 bases not matched to a gene. The CDR3 spans 15 residues. The CDR3 sequence: CASSPDPGQNSPLHF. The CDR3 nucleotides read TGCGCCAGCAGCCCCGATCCGGGACAGAATTCACCCCTCCACTTT.

This rearrangement joins TRBV29-1 to TRBJ2-3; D gene uncertain. CDR3 size: 12 residues. Germline CDR1 is SQVTM and CDR2 is ANQGSEA. Trimming took off 4 bases at V and 1 base at J, with 6 bases between the two ends. The CDR3 spells CSVVARTDTQYF. In DNA, the CDR3 is TGCAGCGTTGTGGCCCGCACAGATACGCAGTATTTT.

In this sample, this clone turned up once. The chain joins TRBV5-1 to TRBJ2-7; 8 positions match TRBD1. V gave up 0 bases and J gave up 6 bases; unmatched junction bases: 5. The V gene's germline CDR1 is SGHRS and CDR2 YFSETQ. The length of the CDR3 is 14 residues. CDR3 amino acids: CASSLAQGAGEQYF. For the CDR3, the DNA is TGCGCCAGCAGCTTGGCCCAGGGGGCCGGCGAGCAGTACTTC.

The gene calls are TRBV4-1 and TRBJ2-3, with D maybe TRBD1 (6 bases). With 4 bases removed from V and 3 bases from J, the gap between germline ends came to 14 bases. Germline V gene sequence: CDR1 MGHRA, CDR2 YSYEKL. The CDR3 length is 15 residues. CDR3 loop: CASSPRTENTDTQYF. The CDR3 DNA reads TGCGCCAGCAGCCCCAGGACAGAGAATACAGATACGCAGTATTTT.

The chain uses TRBV11-3 and TRBJ1-1; D is unclear. Per germline, CDR1 SGHNT and CDR2 YENEEA. The CDR3 covers 13 residues. V lost 5 bases and J lost 1, with 8 bases in between. CDR3: CASSLLRNTEAFF. As DNA, the CDR3 is TGTGCCAGCAGCCTTCTTCGGAACACTGAAGCTTTCTTT.

The chain recombines TRBV27 with TRBJ2-7; TRBD2 might be the D (6 bases). The CDR3 totals 15 residues. CDR1 and CDR2 from the germline V gene are MNHEY and SMNVEV (reference sequence). The V end lost 6 bases, the J end lost 0 bases, and 15 bases lay between the germline ends. The CDR3, as DNA: TGTGCCAGCAGCGCCCGGGACGGGAGCTCCTACGAGCAGTACTTC. Translated, it gives CASSARDGSSYEQYF.

The chain employs TRBV7-9 and TRBJ2-1; D perhaps matches TRBD2 (6 bases). Germline assignment: CDR1 SEHNR and CDR2 FQNEAQ (reference sequence). V shed 2 bases and J shed 1 base, with 12 bases lying between them. The CDR3 contains 16 residues. The CDR3 DNA reads TGTGCCAGCAGCTTAATCCGGGAGACGTCCTACAATGAGCAGTTCTTC. Translating it yields CASSLIRETSYNEQFF.

The gene calls are TRBV6-4 and TRBJ1-2; 8 positions agree with TRBD1. Germline V gene data show CDR1 as MRHNA and CDR2 as SNTAGT. Germline trimming cut 4 bases from V and 4 bases from J; bases unmatched to any gene: 11. The CDR3 loop spans 16 amino acids. CDR3 loop: CASSVALETGVYGYTF. The CDR3 nucleotides read TGTGCCAGCAGTGTGGCCCTCGAGACAGGGGTCTATGGCTACACCTTC.

The chain employs TRBV7-9 and TRBJ2-1; D call uncertain. Per germline, CDR1 SEHNR and CDR2 FQNEAQ (reference sequence). The V end lost 1 base, the J end lost 0 bases, and 7 bases lay between the germline ends. The CDR3 sequence is 15 residues long. The CDR3: CASSLVLSSYNEQFF. The CDR3 bases are TGTGCCAGCAGCTTAGTTCTTAGCTCCTACAATGAGCAGTTCTTC.

This clone was observed a single time. The rearrangement joins TRBV2 to TRBJ2-4; 7 nucleotides line up with TRBD2. Germline values: CDR1 SNHLY, CDR2 FYNNEI. CDR3 length: 15 residues. After removal of 8 bases from V and 5 bases from J, the junction contained 12 bases not matched to a gene. This CDR3 is CASSQYRGVQNIQYF. CDR3 in DNA: TGTGCCAGCTCCCAATACCGGGGGGTCCAAAACATTCAGTACTTC.

The chain couples TRBV19 to TRBJ1-5; perhaps TRBD1 as D (5 bases). Germline-derived CDR1 and CDR2 are LNHDA and SQIVND (reference sequence). The CDR3 totals 15 residues. The germline V and J ends were trimmed by 5 bases and 2 bases, with 13 bases remaining between them. Written as DNA, the CDR3 is TGTGCCAGTAGTTTGGGCAGGGCAGGCAATCAGCCCCAGCATTTT. Its protein product is CASSLGRAGNQPQHF. The full variable domain, with the rest looked up from reference TRBV19 and TRBJ1-5, is DGGITQSPKYLFRKEGQNVTLSCEQNLNHDAMYWYRQDPGQGLRLIYYSQIVNDFQKGDIAEGYSVSREKKESFPLTVTSAQKNPTAFYLCASSLGRAGNQPQHFGDGTRLSIL.

The chain is built from TRBV2 and TRBJ2-4, with TRBD2 matching over 13 bases. This CDR3 has 15 amino acids. In germline, CDR1 is SNHLY, CDR2 FYNNEI. V shed 2 bases, J shed 9 bases, and the junction held 4 bases outside the gene matches. The CDR3 DNA reads TGTGCCAGCAGTGAAAGGACTAGCGGGAGCGGCATTCAGTACTTC. Its protein is CASSERTSGSGIQYF.

This rearrangement joins TRBV6-1 to TRBJ2-1, with 10 bases identical to TRBD2. Trimming cost V 7 bases and J 7 bases; bases outside gene matches: 10. CDR3 length: 15 amino acids. Germline CDR1 reads MNHNS; CDR2 reads SASEGT. This chain's CDR3 is CASTDGLAGVNEQFF. Here the CDR3 DNA reads TGTGCCAGCACCGACGGCCTAGCGGGAGTTAATGAGCAGTTCTTC.

This clone was picked up a small number of times. V usage is TRBV27 and J usage is TRBJ2-3, with 7 positions matching TRBD1. The germline V gene encodes CDR1 MNHEY and CDR2 SMNVEV (reference sequence). V dropped 3 bases and J dropped 6; count of bases not matched to a gene: 6. The CDR3 runs 14 residues. CDR3 loop: CASSFVDRTDTQYF. For the CDR3, the DNA is TGTGCCAGCAGTTTCGTGGACAGGACTGATACGCAGTATTTT.

The J gene is TRBJ2-1, the V gene TRBV5-1; D gene ambiguous. The CDR3 has 15 residues. Germline loops: CDR1 SGHRS, CDR2 YFSETQ. Trimming took off 0 bases at V and 5 bases at J, with 12 bases between the two ends. CDR3 nucleotide sequence: TGCGCCAGCAGCTTGGTATGGTCGGGTGACAATGAGCAGTTCTTC. Protein product: CASSLVWSGDNEQFF.

J is TRBJ2-2 and V is TRBV5-1; the D gene is possibly TRBD1 (6 bases). Germline V lookup: CDR1 SGHRS, CDR2 YFSETQ. V was pared by 0 bases and J by 6 bases, with 12 bases between. This CDR3 spans 15 amino acids. The CDR3, as DNA: TGCGCCAGCAGCTTGGACCACAGGGCCTCCGGGGAGCTGTTTTTT. It is translated as CASSLDHRASGELFF.

The V and J genes are TRBV18 and TRBJ2-4, with 8 bases aligning to TRBD2. Germline trimming cut 3 bases from V and 6 bases from J; bases unmatched to any gene: 13. The CDR3 loop spans 17 amino acids. The germline gives CDR1 KGHSH, CDR2 LQKENI. The CDR3 DNA is TGTGCCAGCTCACCGCTTGCGGGAGGATTTGATGGAAACATTCAGTACTTC. Protein sequence: CASSPLAGGFDGNIQYF.

This chain joins TRBV15 and TRBJ2-2; 9 bases line up with TRBD2. CDR1 LNHNV and CDR2 YYDKDF come from the germline V gene (reference sequence). V was clipped by 1 base and J by 6 bases; unmatched bases: 9. The CDR3 covers 17 residues. The CDR3 region is CATSRGALAGDAGELFF. The CDR3 coding sequence is TGTGCCACCAGCAGAGGCGCCTTAGCGGGAGATGCCGGGGAGCTGTTTTTT.

This clone was detected only once. The CDR3 DNA is TGTGCCAGCAGTCCCGAGGGTTGGGACTATGGCTACACCTTC. Translating gives CASSPEGWDYGYTF. V usage is TRBV2 and J usage is TRBJ1-2; D is unclear. The CDR3 sequence is 14 residues long. Trimming left V 5 bases short and J 3 bases short, with 13 bases between. Germline lookup yields CDR1 SNHLY and CDR2 FYNNEI.

V gene TRBV6-1 combines with J gene TRBJ2-6; TRBD1 is a possible D gene (6 bases). Germline CDR1 is MNHNS and CDR2 is SASEGT. The CDR3 loop spans 18 amino acids. Trimming left V 4 bases short and J 3 bases short, with 19 bases between. The CDR3 here is CASSGRDWGPGGANVLTF. DNA of the CDR3: TGTGCCAGCAGTGGCCGGGATTGGGGGCCTGGTGGGGCCAACGTCCTGACTTTC.

The genes are TRBV20-1 and TRBJ1-1; the D gene is possibly TRBD1 (5 bases). Germline V CDR1 and CDR2: DFQATT, SNEGSKA (reference sequence). The CDR3 runs to 11 residues. V lost 6 bases to trimming and J lost 1 base, with 6 bases between them. DNA of the CDR3: TGCAGTGCCCAGGGGAACACTGAAGCTTTCTTT. Translated, it gives CSAQGNTEAFF.

As for this clone: The sample has other DNA sequences that encode this CDR3 too. V and J are TRBV5-1 and TRBJ2-1, with D maybe TRBD2 (5 bases). V lost 2 bases to trimming and J lost 2 bases, with 8 bases between them. The CDR3 consists of 14 residues. Germline CDR1 reads SGHRS; CDR2 reads YFSETQ. The CDR3 bases are TGCGCCAGCAGCTTCAGCGGAGCCTACAATGAGCAGTTCTTC. The encoded protein is CASSFSGAYNEQFF.

The rearrangement links TRBV10-3 to TRBJ2-1; TRBD2 aligns across 10 bases. CDR1 is ENHRY and CDR2 is SYGVKD in the germline V gene. This CDR3 comprises 17 residues. V was clipped by 0 bases and J by 3 bases; unmatched bases: 5. Written as DNA, the CDR3 is TGTGCCATCAGTGAGTCGGCTCTAGCGGGAGACTACAATGAGCAGTTCTTC. It translates to CAISESALAGDYNEQFF.

The chain uses TRBV28 and TRBJ2-7, with 8 nucleotides matching TRBD1. This CDR3 contains 15 residues. Germline values: CDR1 MDHEN, CDR2 SYDVKM. J gave up 0 bases and V 5 bases, and 6 bases lay outside the gene matches. Written as DNA, the CDR3 is TGTGCCAGCAGTCCAGGGACAGGAATCTCCTACGAGCAGTACTTC. Translation: CASSPGTGISYEQYF. The full variable domain, its missing parts supplied by reference TRBV28 and TRBJ2-7, is DVKVTQSSRYLVKRTGEKVFLECVQDMDHENMFWYRQDPGLGLRLIYFSYDVKMKEKGDIPEGYSVSREKKERFSLILESASTNQTSMYLCASSPGTGISYEQYFGPGTRLTVT.

This chain uses TRBV28 with TRBJ1-1; D is possibly TRBD1 (6 bases). Per germline, CDR1 MDHEN and CDR2 SYDVKM. Trimming cost V 4 bases and J 7 bases, with 16 bases left between them. The CDR3 runs to 14 residues. In nucleotides, the CDR3 is TGTGCCAGCAGTTCTCCTCAGGGGAACCTTGAAGCTTTCTTT. Residues: CASSSPQGNLEAFF.

The J gene is TRBJ2-5, the V gene TRBV21-1; TRBD1 was called by the table and not checked on the DNA. TRBV21-1 is a known pseudogene. This CDR3 spans 16 amino acids. The DNA for the CDR3 is TGTGCCAGCAGCACGACAAGGACAGGGGACCAAGAGACCCAGTACTTC. Encoded protein: CASSTTRTGDQETQYF.

The chain couples TRBV6-5 to TRBJ1-5; 10 bases are shared with TRBD1. Looked up from germline, CDR1 is MNHEY and CDR2 is SVGAGI. CDR3 length: 15 amino acids. V gave up 8 bases and J gave up 1 base; unmatched junction bases: 5. This CDR3 is CASGRQGASNQPQHF. DNA for the CDR3: TGTGCCAGCGGAAGACAGGGGGCGAGCAATCAGCCCCAGCATTTT.